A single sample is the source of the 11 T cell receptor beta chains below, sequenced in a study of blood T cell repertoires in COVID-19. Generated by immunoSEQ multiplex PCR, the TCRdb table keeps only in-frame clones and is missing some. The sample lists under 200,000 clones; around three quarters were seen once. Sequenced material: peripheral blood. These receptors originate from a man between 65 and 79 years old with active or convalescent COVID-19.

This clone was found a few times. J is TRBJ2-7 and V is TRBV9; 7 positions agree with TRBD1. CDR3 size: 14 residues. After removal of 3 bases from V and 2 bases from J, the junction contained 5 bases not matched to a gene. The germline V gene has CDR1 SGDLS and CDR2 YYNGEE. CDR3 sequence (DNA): TGTGCCAGCAGCGCCACGCAGGGGGCCTACGAGCAGTACTTC. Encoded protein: CASSATQGAYEQYF.

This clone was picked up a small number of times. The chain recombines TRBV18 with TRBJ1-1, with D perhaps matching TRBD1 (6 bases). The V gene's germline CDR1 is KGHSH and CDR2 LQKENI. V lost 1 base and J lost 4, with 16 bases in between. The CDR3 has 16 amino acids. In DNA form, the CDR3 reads TGTGCCAGCTCACCACGACAGCCAGGACAGAGCACTGAAGCTTTCTTT. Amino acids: CASSPRQPGQSTEAFF.

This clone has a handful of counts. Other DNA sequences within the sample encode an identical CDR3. CDR3: CASSELGGGYTF. The CDR3 nucleotides are TGTGCCAGCAGTGAGTTGGGGGGTGGCTACACCTTC. The rearrangement links TRBV2 to TRBJ1-2, with D perhaps TRBD1 (5 bases). V lost 3 bases, J lost 7 bases, and 9 bases lay in between. The CDR3 runs to 12 residues. CDR1 SNHLY and CDR2 FYNNEI come from the germline V gene.

The chain's CDR3 is CASSLDPGQGATYEQYF. In DNA form, the CDR3 reads TGTGCCAGCAGCTTGGACCCGGGACAGGGGGCGACCTACGAGCAGTACTTC. The chain is built from TRBV5-4 and TRBJ2-7; 12 bases map to TRBD1. Germline trimming cut 0 bases from V and 2 bases from J; bases unmatched to any gene: 6. CDR1 and CDR2 from the germline V gene are SGHNT and YYREEE (reference sequence). The CDR3 loop spans 17 amino acids.

CDR3 bases: TGTGCCAGTAGTAGGGTCGGGGGGACCGCAGATACGCAGTATTTT. As protein: CASSRVGGTADTQYF. This sequence joins TRBV19 and TRBJ2-3; 7 nucleotides agree with TRBD2. Germline V CDR1 and CDR2: LNHDA, SQIVND (reference sequence). The trim removed 4 bases at V and 4 bases at J, leaving 8 bases unmatched. This CDR3 comprises 15 residues.

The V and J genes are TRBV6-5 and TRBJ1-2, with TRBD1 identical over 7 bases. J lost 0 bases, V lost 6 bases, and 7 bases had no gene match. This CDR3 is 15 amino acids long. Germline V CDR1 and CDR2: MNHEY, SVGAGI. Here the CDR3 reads CASSLGQAANYGYTF. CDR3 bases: TGTGCCAGCAGCCTCGGACAGGCCGCTAACTATGGCTACACCTTC.

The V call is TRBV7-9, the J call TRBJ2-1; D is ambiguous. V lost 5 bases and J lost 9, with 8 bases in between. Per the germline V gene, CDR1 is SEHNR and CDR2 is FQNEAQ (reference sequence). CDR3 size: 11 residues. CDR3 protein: CASSPVGEQFF. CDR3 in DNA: TGTGCCAGCAGCCCGGTTGGTGAGCAGTTCTTC.

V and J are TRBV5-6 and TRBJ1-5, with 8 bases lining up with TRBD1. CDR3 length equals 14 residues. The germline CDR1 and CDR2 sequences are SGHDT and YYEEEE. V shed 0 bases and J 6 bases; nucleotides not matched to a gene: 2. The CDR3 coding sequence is TGTGCCAGCAGCTTGGGGCAGGGGGCTCAGCCCCAGCATTTT. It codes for CASSLGQGAQPQHF.

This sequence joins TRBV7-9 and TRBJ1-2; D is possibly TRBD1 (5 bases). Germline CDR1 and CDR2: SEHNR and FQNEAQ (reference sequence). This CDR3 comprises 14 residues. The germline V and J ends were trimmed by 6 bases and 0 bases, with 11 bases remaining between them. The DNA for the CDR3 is TGTGCCAGCAGGTCTGACAGAGCTAACTATGGCTACACCTTC. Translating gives CASRSDRANYGYTF. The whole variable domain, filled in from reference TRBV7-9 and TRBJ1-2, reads DTGVSQNPRHKITKRGQNVTFRCDPISEHNRLYWYRQTLGQGPEFLTYFQNEAQLEKSRLLSDRFSAERPKGSFSTLEIQRTEQGDSAMYLCASRSDRANYGYTFGSGTRLTVV.

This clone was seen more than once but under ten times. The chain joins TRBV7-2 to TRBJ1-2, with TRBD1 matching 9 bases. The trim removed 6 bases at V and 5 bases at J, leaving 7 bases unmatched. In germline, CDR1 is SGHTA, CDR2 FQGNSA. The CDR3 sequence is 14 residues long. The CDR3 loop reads CASSRGQGKYGYTF. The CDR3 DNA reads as TGTGCCAGCAGTCGAGGACAGGGGAAGTATGGCTACACCTTC.

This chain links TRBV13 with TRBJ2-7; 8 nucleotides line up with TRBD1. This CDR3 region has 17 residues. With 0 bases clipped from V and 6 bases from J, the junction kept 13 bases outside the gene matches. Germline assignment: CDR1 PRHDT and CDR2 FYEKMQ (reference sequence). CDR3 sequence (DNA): TGTGCCAGCAGCTTAGGGGGGACAGGAGCAGGGGGCAGCGAGCAGTACTTC. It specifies CASSLGGTGAGGSEQYF.